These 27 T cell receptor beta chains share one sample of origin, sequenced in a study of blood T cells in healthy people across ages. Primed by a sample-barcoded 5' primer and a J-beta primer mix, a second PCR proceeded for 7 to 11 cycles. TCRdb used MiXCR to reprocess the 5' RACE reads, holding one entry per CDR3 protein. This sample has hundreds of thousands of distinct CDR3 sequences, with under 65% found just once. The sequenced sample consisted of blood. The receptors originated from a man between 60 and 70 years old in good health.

The CDR3 here is CASSPPTSRTDTQYF. The CDR3 bases are TGCGCCAGCAGTCCCCCGACTAGTCGCACAGATACGCAGTATTTT. The chain combines TRBV4-1 with TRBJ2-3; D may be TRBD2 (6 bases). The CDR3 consists of 15 residues. Germline V gives CDR1 MGHRA, CDR2 YSYEKL. V was trimmed by 6 bases and J by 1 base, leaving 14 bases between them.

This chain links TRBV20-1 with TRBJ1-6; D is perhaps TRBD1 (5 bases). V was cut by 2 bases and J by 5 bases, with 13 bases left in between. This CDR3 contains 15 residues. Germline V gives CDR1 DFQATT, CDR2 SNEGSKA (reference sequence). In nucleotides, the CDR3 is TGCAGTGCTAGACAATCCGGGGCAGATAATTCACCCCTCCACTTT. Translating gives CSARQSGADNSPLHF.

CDR3 in amino acids: CASSSTDNSPLHF. The CDR3 DNA reads TGTGCCAGCAGTTCAACAGATAATTCACCCCTCCACTTT. The V and J genes are TRBV12-3 or TRBV12-4 and TRBJ1-6; D unresolved. The CDR3 length is 13 residues. The ends were cut back, 4 bases at V and 5 bases at J, with 6 bases in the middle.

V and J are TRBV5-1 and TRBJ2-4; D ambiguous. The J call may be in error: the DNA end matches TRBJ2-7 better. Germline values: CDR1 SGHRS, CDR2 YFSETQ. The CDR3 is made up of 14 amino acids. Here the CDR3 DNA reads TGCGCCAGCAGTGTAGGAACCCCTCTCTACGAGCAGTACTTC. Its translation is CASSVGTPLYEQYF.

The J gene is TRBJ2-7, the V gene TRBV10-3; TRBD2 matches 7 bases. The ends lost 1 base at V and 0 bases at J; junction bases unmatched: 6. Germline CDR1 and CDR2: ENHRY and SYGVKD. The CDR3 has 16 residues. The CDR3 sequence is CAISELSGGSSYEQYF. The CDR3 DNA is TGTGCCATCAGTGAGTTGAGTGGCGGGAGCTCCTACGAGCAGTACTTC.

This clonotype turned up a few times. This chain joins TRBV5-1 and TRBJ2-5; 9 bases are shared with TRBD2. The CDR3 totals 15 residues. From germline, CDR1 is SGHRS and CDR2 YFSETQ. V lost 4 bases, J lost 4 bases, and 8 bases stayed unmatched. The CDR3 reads CASSKTSGGAETQYF. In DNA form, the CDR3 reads TGCGCCAGCAGCAAGACTAGCGGTGGAGCAGAGACCCAGTACTTC.

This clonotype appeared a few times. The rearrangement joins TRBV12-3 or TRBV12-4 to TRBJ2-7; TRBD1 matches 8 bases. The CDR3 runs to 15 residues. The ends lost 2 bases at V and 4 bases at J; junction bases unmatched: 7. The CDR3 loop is CASSLTGGLRYEQYF. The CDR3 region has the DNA TGTGCCAGCAGTTTAACAGGGGGTCTCCGATACGAGCAGTACTTC.

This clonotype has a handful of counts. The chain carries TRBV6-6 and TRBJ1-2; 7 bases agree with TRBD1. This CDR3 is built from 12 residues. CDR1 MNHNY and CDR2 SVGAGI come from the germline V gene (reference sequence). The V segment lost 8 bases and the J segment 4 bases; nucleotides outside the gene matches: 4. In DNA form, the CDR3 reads TGTGCCAGCTTGGAGGGGGCCTATGGCTACACCTTC. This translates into CASLEGAYGYTF.

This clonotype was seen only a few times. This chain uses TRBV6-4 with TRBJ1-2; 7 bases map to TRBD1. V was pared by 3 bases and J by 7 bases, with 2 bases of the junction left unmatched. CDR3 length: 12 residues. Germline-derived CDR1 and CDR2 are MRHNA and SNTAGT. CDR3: CASSEQGIGYTF. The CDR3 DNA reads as TGTGCCAGCAGTGAACAGGGGATTGGCTACACCTTC.

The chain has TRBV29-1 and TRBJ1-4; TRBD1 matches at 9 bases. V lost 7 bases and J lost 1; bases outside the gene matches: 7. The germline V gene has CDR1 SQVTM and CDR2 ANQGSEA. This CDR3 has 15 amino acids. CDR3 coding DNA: TGCAGCGCGGGACAGGGAAGCGGAACTAATGAAAAACTGTTTTTT. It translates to CSAGQGSGTNEKLFF.

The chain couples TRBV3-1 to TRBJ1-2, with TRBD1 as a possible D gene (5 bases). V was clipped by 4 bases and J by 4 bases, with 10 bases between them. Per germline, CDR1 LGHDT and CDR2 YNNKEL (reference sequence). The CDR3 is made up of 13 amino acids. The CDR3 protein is CASSPLQGYGYTF. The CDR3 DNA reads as TGTGCCAGCAGCCCCCTGCAGGGCTATGGCTACACCTTC.

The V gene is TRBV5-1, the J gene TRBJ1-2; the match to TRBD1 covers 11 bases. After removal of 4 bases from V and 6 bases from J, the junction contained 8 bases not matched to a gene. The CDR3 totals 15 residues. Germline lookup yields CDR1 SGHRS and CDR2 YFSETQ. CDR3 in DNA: TGCGCCAGCAGCCTAACGGGACAGGGGGATGATGGCTACACCTTC. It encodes CASSLTGQGDDGYTF.

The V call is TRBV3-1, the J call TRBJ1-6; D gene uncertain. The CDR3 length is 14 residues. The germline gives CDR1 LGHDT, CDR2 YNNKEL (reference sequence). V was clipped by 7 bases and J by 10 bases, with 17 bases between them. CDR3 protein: CASTNTRTDSPLHF. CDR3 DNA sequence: TGTGCCAGCACAAACACCCGGACGGACTCACCCCTCCACTTT.

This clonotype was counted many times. Here the CDR3 reads CASSSFRQGRTYEQYF. Written as DNA, the CDR3 is TGTGCCAGCAGCTCCTTCCGACAGGGGCGGACCTACGAGCAGTACTTC. The J gene is TRBJ2-7, the V gene TRBV28; TRBD1 matches at 8 bases. CDR1 and CDR2 from the germline V gene are MDHEN and SYDVKM. The junction had 12 bases not matched to a gene; V was cut back by 6 bases and J by 2 bases. CDR3 length: 16 amino acids.

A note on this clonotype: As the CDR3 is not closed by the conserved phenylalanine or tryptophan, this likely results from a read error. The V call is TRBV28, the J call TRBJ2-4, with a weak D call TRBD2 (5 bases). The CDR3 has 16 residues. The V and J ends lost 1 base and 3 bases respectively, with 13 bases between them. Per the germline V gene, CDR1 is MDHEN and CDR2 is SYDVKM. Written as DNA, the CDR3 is TGTGCCAGCAGTTTATTTGGGAGAGTGGGCAAAAACATTCAGTACTAC. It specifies CASSLFGRVGKNIQYY.

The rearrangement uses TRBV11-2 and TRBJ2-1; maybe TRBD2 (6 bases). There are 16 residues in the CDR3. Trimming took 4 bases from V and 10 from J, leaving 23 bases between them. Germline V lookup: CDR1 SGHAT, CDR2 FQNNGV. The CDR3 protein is CASSSPRASVVPEQFF. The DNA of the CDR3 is TGTGCCAGCAGCTCCCCCCGGGCTAGCGTGGTGCCGGAGCAGTTCTTC.

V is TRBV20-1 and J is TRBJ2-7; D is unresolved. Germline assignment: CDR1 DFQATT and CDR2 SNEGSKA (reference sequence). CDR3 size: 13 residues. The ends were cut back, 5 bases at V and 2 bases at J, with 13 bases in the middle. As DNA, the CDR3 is TGCAGTGCTCCCCTGGCAGGAACCTACGAGCAGTACTTC. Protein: CSAPLAGTYEQYF.

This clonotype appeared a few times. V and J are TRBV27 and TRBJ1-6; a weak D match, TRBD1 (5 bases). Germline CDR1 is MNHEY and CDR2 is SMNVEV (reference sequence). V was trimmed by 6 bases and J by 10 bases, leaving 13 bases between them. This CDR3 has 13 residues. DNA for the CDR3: TGTGCCAGCAGGCCCAGGGTTAGGTCACCCCTCCACTTT. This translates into CASRPRVRSPLHF.

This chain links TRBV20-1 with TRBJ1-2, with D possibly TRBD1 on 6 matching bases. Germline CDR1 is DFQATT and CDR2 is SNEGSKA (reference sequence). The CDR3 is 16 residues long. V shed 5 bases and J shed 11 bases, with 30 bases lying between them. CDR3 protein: CSAAAGVGTRGHRYTF. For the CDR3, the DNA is TGCAGTGCTGCCGCCGGGGTGGGGACACGGGGGCATAGATACACCTTC.

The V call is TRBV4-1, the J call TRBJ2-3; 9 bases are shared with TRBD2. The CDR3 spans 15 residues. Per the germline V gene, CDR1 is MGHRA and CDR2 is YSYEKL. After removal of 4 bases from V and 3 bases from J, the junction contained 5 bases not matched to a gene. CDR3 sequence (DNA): TGCGCCAGCAGCCGGAATAGCGGGGGAACAGATACGCAGTATTTT. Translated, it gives CASSRNSGGTDTQYF.

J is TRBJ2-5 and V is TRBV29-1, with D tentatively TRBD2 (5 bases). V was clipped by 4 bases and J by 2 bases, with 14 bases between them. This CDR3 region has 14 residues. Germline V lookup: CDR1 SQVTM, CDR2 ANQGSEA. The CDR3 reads CSVVLSGSQETQYF. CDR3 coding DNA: TGCAGCGTTGTTTTATCGGGGTCACAAGAGACCCAGTACTTC.

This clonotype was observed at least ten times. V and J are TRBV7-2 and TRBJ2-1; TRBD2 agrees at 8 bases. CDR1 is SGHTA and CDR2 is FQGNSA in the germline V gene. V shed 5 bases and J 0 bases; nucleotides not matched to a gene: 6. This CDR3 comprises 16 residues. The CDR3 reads CASSRTSSVSYNEQFF. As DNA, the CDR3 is TGTGCCAGCAGCCGGACTAGCTCCGTCTCCTACAATGAGCAGTTCTTC.

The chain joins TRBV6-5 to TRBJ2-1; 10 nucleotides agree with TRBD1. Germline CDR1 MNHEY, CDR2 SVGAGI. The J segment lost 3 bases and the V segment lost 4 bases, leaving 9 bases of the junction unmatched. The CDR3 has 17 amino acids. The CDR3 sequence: CASSFEGTGVFYNEQFF. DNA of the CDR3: TGTGCCAGCAGTTTCGAAGGGACAGGGGTTTTCTACAATGAGCAGTTCTTC.

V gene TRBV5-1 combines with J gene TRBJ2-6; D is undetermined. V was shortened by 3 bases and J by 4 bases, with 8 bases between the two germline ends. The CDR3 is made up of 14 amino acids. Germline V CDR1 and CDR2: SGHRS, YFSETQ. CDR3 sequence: CASSSLKGANVLTF. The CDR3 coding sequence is TGCGCCAGCAGCTCCCTTAAAGGGGCCAACGTCCTGACTTTC.

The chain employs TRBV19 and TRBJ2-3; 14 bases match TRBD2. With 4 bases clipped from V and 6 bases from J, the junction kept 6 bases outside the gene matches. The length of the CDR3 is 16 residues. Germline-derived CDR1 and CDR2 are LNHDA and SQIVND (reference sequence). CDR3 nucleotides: TGTGCCAGTAGTACTAGACTAGCGGGGGGGTCCGATACGCAGTATTTT. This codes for CASSTRLAGGSDTQYF. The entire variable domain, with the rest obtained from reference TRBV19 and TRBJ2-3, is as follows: DGGITQSPKYLFRKEGQNVTLSCEQNLNHDAMYWYRQDPGQGLRLIYYSQIVNDFQKGDIAEGYSVSREKKESFPLTVTSAQKNPTAFYLCASSTRLAGGSDTQYFGPGTRLTVL.

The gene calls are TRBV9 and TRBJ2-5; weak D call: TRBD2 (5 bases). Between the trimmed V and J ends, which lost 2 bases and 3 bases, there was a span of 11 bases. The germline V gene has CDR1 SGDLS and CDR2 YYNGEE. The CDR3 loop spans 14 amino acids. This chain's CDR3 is CASSVTRNEETQYF. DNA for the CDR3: TGTGCCAGCAGCGTCACTAGGAACGAAGAGACCCAGTACTTC.

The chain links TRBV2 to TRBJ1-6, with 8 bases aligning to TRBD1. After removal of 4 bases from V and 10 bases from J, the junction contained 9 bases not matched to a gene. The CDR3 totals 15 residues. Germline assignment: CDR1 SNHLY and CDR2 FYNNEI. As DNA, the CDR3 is TGTGCCAGCAGTGTCCTACAGGGGGTCGGGTCACCCCTCCACTTT. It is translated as CASSVLQGVGSPLHF.